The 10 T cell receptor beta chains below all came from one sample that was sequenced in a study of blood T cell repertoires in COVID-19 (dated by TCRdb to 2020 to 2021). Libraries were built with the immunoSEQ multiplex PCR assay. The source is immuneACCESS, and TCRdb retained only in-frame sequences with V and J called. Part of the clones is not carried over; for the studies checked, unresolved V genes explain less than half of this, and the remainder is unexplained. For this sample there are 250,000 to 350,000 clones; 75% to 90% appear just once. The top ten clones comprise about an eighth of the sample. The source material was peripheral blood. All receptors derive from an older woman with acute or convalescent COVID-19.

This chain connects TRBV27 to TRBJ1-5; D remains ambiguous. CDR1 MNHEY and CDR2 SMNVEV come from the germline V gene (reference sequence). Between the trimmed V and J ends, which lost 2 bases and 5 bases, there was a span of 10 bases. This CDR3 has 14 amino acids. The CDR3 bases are TGTGCCAGCAGTTTACGAGTCGGGGATCAGCCCCAGCATTTT. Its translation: CASSLRVGDQPQHF.

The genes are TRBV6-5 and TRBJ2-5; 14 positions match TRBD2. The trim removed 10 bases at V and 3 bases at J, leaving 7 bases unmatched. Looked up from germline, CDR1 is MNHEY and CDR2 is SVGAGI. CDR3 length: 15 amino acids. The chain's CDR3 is CATSTGLAGEETQYF. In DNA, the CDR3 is TGTGCCACCTCGACGGGACTAGCGGGAGAAGAGACCCAGTACTTC.

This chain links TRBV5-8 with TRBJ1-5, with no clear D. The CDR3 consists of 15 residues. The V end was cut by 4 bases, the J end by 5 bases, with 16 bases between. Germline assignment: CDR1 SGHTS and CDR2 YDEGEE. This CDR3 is CASSPGLAADQPQHF. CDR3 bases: TGTGCCAGCAGCCCTGGTTTGGCTGCCGATCAGCCCCAGCATTTT.

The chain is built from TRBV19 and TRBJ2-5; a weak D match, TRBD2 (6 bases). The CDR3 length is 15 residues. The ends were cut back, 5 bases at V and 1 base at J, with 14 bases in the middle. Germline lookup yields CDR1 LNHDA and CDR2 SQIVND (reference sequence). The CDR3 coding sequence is TGTGCCAGTAGTGATCAGACTAGGGCCCAAGAGACCCAGTACTTC. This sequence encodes CASSDQTRAQETQYF.

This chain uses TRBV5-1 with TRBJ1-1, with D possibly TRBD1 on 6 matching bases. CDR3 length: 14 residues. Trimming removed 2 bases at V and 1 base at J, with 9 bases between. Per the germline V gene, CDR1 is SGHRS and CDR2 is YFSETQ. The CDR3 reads CASSLQGGNTEAFF. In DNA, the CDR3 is TGCGCCAGCAGCTTACAGGGCGGGAACACTGAAGCTTTCTTT.

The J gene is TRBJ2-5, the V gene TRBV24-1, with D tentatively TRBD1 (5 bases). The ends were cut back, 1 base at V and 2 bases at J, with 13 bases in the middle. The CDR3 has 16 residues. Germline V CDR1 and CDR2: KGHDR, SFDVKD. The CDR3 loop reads CATSDFVTDKQETQYF. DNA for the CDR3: TGTGCCACCAGTGATTTTGTGACAGATAAACAAGAGACCCAGTACTTC.

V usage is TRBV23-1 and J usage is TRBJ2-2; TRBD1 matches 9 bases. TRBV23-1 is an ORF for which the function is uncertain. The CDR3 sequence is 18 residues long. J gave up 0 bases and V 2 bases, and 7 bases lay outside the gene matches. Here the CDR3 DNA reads TGCGCCAGCAGTCAAACCCCGGGACAGGGACCGAACACCGGGGAGCTGTTTTTT. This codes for CASSQTPGQGPNTGELFF.

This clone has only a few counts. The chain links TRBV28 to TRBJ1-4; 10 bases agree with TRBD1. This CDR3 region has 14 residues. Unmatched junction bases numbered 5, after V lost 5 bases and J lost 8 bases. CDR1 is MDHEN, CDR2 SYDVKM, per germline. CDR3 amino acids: CASSLDRGREKLFF. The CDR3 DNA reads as TGTGCCAGCAGTCTAGACAGGGGGCGCGAAAAACTGTTTTTT. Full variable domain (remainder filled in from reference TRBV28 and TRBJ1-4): DVKVTQSSRYLVKRTGEKVFLECVQDMDHENMFWYRQDPGLGLRLIYFSYDVKMKEKGDIPEGYSVSREKKERFSLILESASTNQTSMYLCASSLDRGREKLFFGSGTQLSVL.

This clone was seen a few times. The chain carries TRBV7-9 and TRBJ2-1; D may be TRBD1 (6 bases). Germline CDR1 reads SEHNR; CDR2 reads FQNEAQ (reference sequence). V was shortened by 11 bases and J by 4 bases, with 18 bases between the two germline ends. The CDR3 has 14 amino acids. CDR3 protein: CAFPSQGKYNEQFF. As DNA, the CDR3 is TGTGCCTTCCCGTCACAGGGCAAATACAATGAGCAGTTCTTC.

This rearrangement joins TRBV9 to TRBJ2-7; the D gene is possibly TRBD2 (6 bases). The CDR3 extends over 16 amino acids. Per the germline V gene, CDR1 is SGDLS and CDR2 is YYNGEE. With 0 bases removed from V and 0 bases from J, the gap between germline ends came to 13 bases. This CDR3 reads CASSVGLGLASYEQYF. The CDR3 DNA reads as TGTGCCAGCAGCGTAGGACTGGGACTGGCCTCCTACGAGCAGTACTTC. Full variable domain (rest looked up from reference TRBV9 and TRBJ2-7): DSGVTQTPKHLITATGQRVTLRCSPRSGDLSVYWYQQSLDQGLQFLIQYYNGEERAKGNILERFSAQQFPDLHSELNLSSLELGDSALYFCASSVGLGLASYEQYFGPGTRLTVT.